This record covers a single TCR beta chain. Its antigen is still unknown. TCRdb used MiXCR to reprocess the 5' RACE reads, holding one entry per CDR3 protein. The sample yields 430,000 or so distinct CDR3 sequences, roughly 24% seen once. This entry is derived from a study of identical twins. Overall study findings and caveats: The abundant beta clonotypes from cord blood had fewer insertions, and memory repertoires had none of this.

This CDR3 region has 13 residues. The V gene lost 2 bases and the J gene lost 8 bases, with 11 bases spanning the gap. Per the germline V gene, CDR1 is SGHNT and CDR2 is YYREEE (reference sequence). The same specimen was also included in a second study, on T cells expressing NK-cell markers. From that report: Investigators obtained TCR beta repertoires from sorted CD3+CD56+NKG2C+, CD3+CD56+NKG2C- and CD3+CD56-NKG2C+ T cells. Sorting of alpha-beta TCR T cells alone was achieved in several experiments with an anti-gamma-delta TCR antibody.

The TCR was taken from a young woman in good health. V gene TRBV5-4 combines with J gene TRBJ2-1; no reliable D call. The sample consisted of CD4+ T cells sorted from blood. The CDR3, as DNA: TGTGCCAGCAGCTTCCTAACTCAGGATGAGCAGTTCTTC. This translates into CASSFLTQDEQFF. Variable domain in full (rest from reference TRBV5-4 and TRBJ2-1): ETGVTQSPTHLIKTRGQQVTLRCSSQSGHNTVSWYQQALGQGPQFIFQYYREEENGRGNFPPRFSGLQFPNYSSELNVNALELDDSALYLCASSFLTQDEQFFGPGTRLTVL.